The TCR beta chain described here comes from a study of shared clonotypes between healthy human individuals. Findings of the study overall: Non-shared clonotypes were found to have lower generation probabilities than the clonotypes that were shared by all four of the sorted-subset donors.

The CDR3 has 12 amino acids. Germline V CDR1 and CDR2: MGHRA, YSYEKL. V was pared by 4 bases and J by 8 bases, with 11 bases between. It was CD45RO-negative cells, positively selected for CCR7, that made up naive CD8 cells, with terminally differentiated effector memory CD45RA+ cells excluded. Generated by immunoSEQ multiplex PCR, the TCRdb table keeps only in-frame clones and is missing some. The sample lists about 650,000 clones, roughly 95% occurring once. As for this clone: Its target is unknown.

This receptor was taken from a woman in her 30s in good health. The specimen sequenced was naive CD8+ T cells sorted from blood. The chain carries TRBV4-1 and TRBJ2-5; the D is unclear. The CDR3 nucleotides are TGCGCCAGCAGCCGTGACCAGGTTACCCAGTACTTC. Amino acid sequence: CASSRDQVTQYF.